This T cell receptor (beta chain) was observed in a study of T cell repertoires in cytomegalovirus infection. For the study at large: From public TCR beta signatures came an indication of both CMV infection and matching HLA type.

TCRdb re-called the reads with MiXCR, one entry per CDR3 protein. This table has about 180,000 distinct CDR3 sequences, roughly a sixth appearing once. For this clonotype: Its antigen remains unidentified.

Notes on the study in general: Cumulative frequency (of public TCR beta family members) identified carriers of CMV plus the relevant HLA.

Germline V gene lookup returns CDR1 MNHEY and CDR2 SVGEGT. Deletions cut 6 bases from V and 6 bases from J, with 11 bases between. The CDR3 length is 13 residues. The sample taken for sequencing was CD8+ T cells from PBMCs. This sequence originates from a human donor in good health (CMV status not recorded). Some clones in this sample may be carry-over from other donors' samples. This chain links TRBV6-2 or TRBV6-3 with TRBJ2-2; the D gene is possibly TRBD1 (6 bases). As DNA, the CDR3 is TGTGCCAGCAGGAAACAGGGTTCCGGGGAGCTGTTTTTT. Translating it yields CASRKQGSGELFF.